The 8 T cell receptor beta chains below were found in one sample sequenced in a study of OX40 agonist ivuxolimab in advanced cancers. Assay used: immunoSEQ multiplex PCR; TCRdb lists only in-frame clones, some missing. The sample holds around 56,000 clones, approximately 79% seen once. Here the sequenced sample was CD4+ or CD8+ T cells sorted from blood, taken in a trial of the OX40 agonist ivuxolimab. Receptors originate from an adult with an advanced solid tumor such as melanoma, head and neck, liver or kidney cancer.

The chain recombines TRBV6-6 with TRBJ1-2, with 7 bases matching TRBD1. J gave up 7 bases and V 7 bases, and 12 bases lay outside the gene matches. CDR1 is MNHNY and CDR2 is SVGAGI in the germline V gene (reference sequence). The CDR3 extends over 14 amino acids. CDR3 sequence reads: CASIRQGPYGGYTF. For the CDR3, the DNA is TGTGCCAGCATCAGACAGGGCCCTTATGGTGGCTACACCTTC.

V usage is TRBV5-6 and J usage is TRBJ2-7; 9 bases fit TRBD1. Germline CDR1 SGHDT, CDR2 YYEEEE. The V segment lost 0 bases and the J segment 4 bases; nucleotides outside the gene matches: 5. The CDR3 is made up of 15 amino acids. Here the CDR3 reads CASSLGDRATYEQYF. In nucleotides, the CDR3 is TGTGCCAGCAGCTTGGGGGACAGGGCAACGTACGAGCAGTACTTC.

The rearrangement uses TRBV28 and TRBJ2-3, with 14 bases lining up with TRBD2. Germline trimming cut 5 bases from V and 3 bases from J; bases unmatched to any gene: 7. CDR1 MDHEN and CDR2 SYDVKM come from the germline V gene. This CDR3 region has 17 residues. CDR3 coding DNA: TGTGCCAGCAGTCTATCGGGACTAGCGGGAGCGACAGATACGCAGTATTTT. It translates to CASSLSGLAGATDTQYF. Variable domain in full (rest from reference TRBV28 and TRBJ2-3): DVKVTQSSRYLVKRTGEKVFLECVQDMDHENMFWYRQDPGLGLRLIYFSYDVKMKEKGDIPEGYSVSREKKERFSLILESASTNQTSMYLCASSLSGLAGATDTQYFGPGTRLTVL.

V is TRBV5-8 and J is TRBJ1-6; D uncertain. Trimming took 0 bases from V and 9 from J, leaving 7 bases between them. The CDR3 length is 13 residues. Per the germline V gene, CDR1 is SGHTS and CDR2 is YDEGEE. The CDR3 region is CASSLDKASPLHF. The CDR3 bases are TGTGCCAGCAGCTTGGACAAGGCTTCACCCCTCCACTTT.

V usage is TRBV30 and J usage is TRBJ1-5; no definite D call. The germline CDR1 and CDR2 sequences are GTSNPN and SVGIG (reference sequence). This CDR3 spans 13 amino acids. The ends were cut back, 0 bases at V and 6 bases at J, with 9 bases in the middle. CDR3 DNA: TGTGCCTGGAGTGTCGCAGGTAGTCAGCCCCAGCATTTT. Its protein product is CAWSVAGSQPQHF.

The CDR3 protein is CASSLGQGLMNTEAFF. The CDR3, as DNA: TGTGCCAGCAGCTTAGGACAGGGGCTCATGAACACTGAAGCTTTCTTT. This chain uses TRBV5-4 with TRBJ1-1, with 9 bases aligning to TRBD1. The ends lost 2 bases at V and 0 bases at J; junction bases unmatched: 5. The CDR3 is 16 residues long. Per the germline V gene, CDR1 is SGHNT and CDR2 is YYREEE (reference sequence).

This clone turned up a few times. The chain couples TRBV6-6 to TRBJ1-5; a weak D match, TRBD1 (5 bases). Germline CDR1 MNHNY, CDR2 SVGAGI (reference sequence). V lost 6 bases, J lost 6 bases, and 15 bases lay in between. The length of the CDR3 is 14 residues. CDR3: CASRRSGPAQPQHF. The CDR3 DNA is TGTGCCAGCAGGCGATCAGGGCCCGCTCAGCCCCAGCATTTT.

V and J are TRBV20-1 and TRBJ1-1, with D hard to call. The V end lost 3 bases, the J end lost 10 bases, and 12 bases lay between the germline ends. The germline CDR1 and CDR2 sequences are DFQATT and SNEGSKA (reference sequence). The CDR3 loop spans 11 amino acids. CDR3 residues: CSARGTEVAFF. For the CDR3, the DNA is TGCAGTGCTAGGGGTACAGAGGTAGCTTTCTTT.